The sequence of this TCR beta chain was determined in a study of shared clonotypes between healthy human individuals. CDR3 size: 15 residues. Per the germline V gene, CDR1 is MNHNS and CDR2 is SASEGT. With 1 base removed from V and 2 bases from J, the gap between germline ends came to 12 bases. A word on this clone: Its antigen is as yet unknown.

Researchers partitioned CD4+ cells into CD45RA+ naive and CD45RA-negative memory subsets. Several immunoSEQ 96-well plates shared each subset's DNA, each plate a replicate. Assay: immunoSEQ multiplex PCR; the TCRdb copy retains only in-frame clones and omits some. Here the sample spans 2,500,000 or so clones, 93% being singletons. Points from the study as a whole: There were few donors, and this limited the genetic and exposure-history diversity represented.

The rearrangement joins TRBV6-1 to TRBJ2-7, with D unresolved. The sequence was collected from a man between 18 and 35 years old in good health. Some clones in this sample may be carry-over from other donors' samples. The sample consisted of naive CD4+ T cells from PBMCs. The subset here: CD45RA+ positively selected. The CDR3 region has the DNA TGTGCCAGCAGTGAAGGGGCGGCTTCCACCTACGAGCAGTACTTC. This gives the protein CASSEGAASTYEQYF.